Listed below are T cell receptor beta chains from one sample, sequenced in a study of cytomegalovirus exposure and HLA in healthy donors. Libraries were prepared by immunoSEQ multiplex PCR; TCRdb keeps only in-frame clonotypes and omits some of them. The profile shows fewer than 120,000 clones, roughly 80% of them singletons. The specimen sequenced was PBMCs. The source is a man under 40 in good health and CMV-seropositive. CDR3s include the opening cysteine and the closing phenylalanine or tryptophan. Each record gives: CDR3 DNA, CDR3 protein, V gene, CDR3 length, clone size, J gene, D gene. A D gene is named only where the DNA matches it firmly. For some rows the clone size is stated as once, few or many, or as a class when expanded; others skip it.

TGTGCCAGCAGCTTACCCGGTCGGCGGGGAGGGTTCTCTGGAAACACCATATATTTT CASSLPGRRGGFSGNTIYF TRBV11-2 19 NA TRBJ1-3 NA
TGTGCCAGCAGCTTACGGGGGGCGGGCACAGATACGCAGTATTTT CASSLRGAGTDTQYF TRBV7-6 15 NA TRBJ2-3 NA
TGTTCCAGCAGCCTTGGGGGCAGAGAAGCTTTCTTT CSSSLGGREAFF TRBV7-9 12 NA TRBJ1-1 NA
TGCAGTGCTAGAGGGACATCTGAAGCTTTCTTT CSARGTSEAFF TRBV20-1 11 NA TRBJ1-1 NA
TGCGCCAGCAGCCAAGAGACGGGTGGGCGGGGAAGGGATACGCAGTATTTT CASSQETGGRGRDTQYF TRBV4-1 17 NA TRBJ2-3 NA
TGTGCCAGCAGTATGGGACTGTCGGGGGAGACCCAGTACTTC CASSMGLSGETQYF TRBV7-3 14 NA TRBJ2-5 NA
TGTGCCAGCAGCGCCTATGACAGGGGCGAAAACGAGCAGTACTTC CASSAYDRGENEQYF TRBV7-9 15 NA TRBJ2-7 TRBD1
TGTGCCAGCAGTCGGAGCGGGGACCACTCCTACGAGCAGTACTTC CASSRSGDHSYEQYF TRBV6-1 15 NA TRBJ2-7 TRBD2
TGTGCCAGTACATTCGGGACAGGCTTCACAGATACGCAGTATTTT CASTFGTGFTDTQYF TRBV19 15 NA TRBJ2-3 TRBD1
TGTGCCAGCAGCTTAGGCCGGGACAGGTCCCAGTACTTC CASSLGRDRSQYF TRBV7-2 13 once TRBJ2-5 TRBD1
TGCGCCAGCAGTGACCCAGGGTTCATGAACACTGAAGCTTTCTTT CASSDPGFMNTEAFF TRBV10-2 15 NA TRBJ1-1 NA
TGTGCCAGCAGCTTTGGCTGGACAGGGACAGATACGCAGTATTTT CASSFGWTGTDTQYF TRBV5-6 15 NA TRBJ2-3 TRBD1
TGTGCCACCAACTACGGCTATGGCTACACCTTC CATNYGYGYTF TRBV19 11 NA TRBJ1-2 NA
TGTGCCAGTAGTCCGAATGGGGGCTGGAGCACTGAAGCTTTCTTT CASSPNGGWSTEAFF TRBV19 15 NA TRBJ1-1 NA
TGTGCCAGCAGTGACAGATCGAACACTGAAGCTTTCTTT CASSDRSNTEAFF TRBV6-1 13 NA TRBJ1-1 NA
TGTTCCAGCTCCGGGACAGTGGTATGGGAGCAGTACTTC CSSSGTVVWEQYF TRBV7-9 13 NA TRBJ2-7 TRBD1
TGTGCCAGCAGCTTAGGGTTCGAGGGGGAGAGGGGAAACATTCAGTACTTC CASSLGFEGERGNIQYF TRBV7-2 17 once TRBJ2-4 NA
TGCGCCAGCAGCATGGGACTTTTCCAAGAGACCCAGTACTTC CASSMGLFQETQYF TRBV5-1 14 NA TRBJ2-5 NA